This entry features one T cell receptor (beta chain) sequence. Its antigen remains undetermined. Per-base quality was not reported, and no clone a single base away is much larger than it. The sample is drawn from a study of T cell repertoires and Cas9 in healthy adults (dated by TCRdb to the late 2010s). Broadly, across the study: SpCas9-reactive T cells were characterized for multi-effector potency, cytotoxicity and lineage determination within the CD4 and CD8 compartments. Preexisting T cell immunity against the Streptococcus pyogenes Cas9 nuclease (SpCas9) used in CRISPR gene editing was examined in the study.

The paper as a whole reports these results and caveats: In vitro, SpCas9-reactive regulatory T cells were reported to reduce the proliferation and function of SpCas9-reactive effector T cells.

Donors were healthy humans. CDR3 length: 12 amino acids, cysteine to phenylalanine. Only the CDR3 DNA is retained, 36 bases long and in frame from the first base. Via the germline V gene, CDR1 is SGHVS and CDR2 FQNEAQ. Trimming at the junction amounts to 5 bases on V and 9 bases on J, and the germline ends lie 13 bases apart. To prepare the library, the immunoSEQ multiplex PCR assay was applied. TCRdb stores this immuneACCESS table with in-frame sequences only. Part of the clones is absent; in the studies checked, under half of the shortfall reflects unresolved V genes, and no reason is known for the rest. Recorded for this sample are around 20,000 clones; more than 90% of them occurred a single time. The ten top clones hold around 0.62% of the sample.

This sequence was found in a human donor in good health. Rearrangement joined TRBV7-8 to TRBJ2-5; the D gene is not confidently resolved. The sequenced sample was CD4+ effector T cells (CD127+, CD25-, CD137-, CD154-) from PBMCs; culture status not recorded. The CDR3 is CASSTLMGSQYF. The nucleotides read TGTGCCAGCAGCACCCTTATGGGGTCCCAGTACTTC.